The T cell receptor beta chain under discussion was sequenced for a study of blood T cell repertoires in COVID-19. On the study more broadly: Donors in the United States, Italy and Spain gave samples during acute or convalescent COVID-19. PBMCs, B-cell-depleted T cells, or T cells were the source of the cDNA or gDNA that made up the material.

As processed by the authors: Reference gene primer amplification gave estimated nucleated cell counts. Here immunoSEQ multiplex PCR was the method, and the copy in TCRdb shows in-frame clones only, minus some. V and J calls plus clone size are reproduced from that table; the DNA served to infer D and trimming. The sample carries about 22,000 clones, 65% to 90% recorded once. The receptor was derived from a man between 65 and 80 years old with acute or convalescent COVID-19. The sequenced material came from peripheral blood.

CDR3 protein: CASSQHFSGGPRDEQFF. The CDR3 DNA reads as TGTGCCAGCAGCCAACATTTTAGCGGGGGGCCACGGGATGAGCAGTTCTTC. The rearrangement uses TRBV3-1 (or the pseudogene TRBV3-2) and TRBJ2-1, with 10 bases identical to TRBD2. V lost 2 bases, J lost 8 bases, and 12 bases stayed unmatched. The germline gives CDR1 LGHDT, CDR2 YNNKEL (reference sequence). The CDR3 loop spans 17 amino acids.